This TCR beta chain appears in the sequencing data of a study of T cell responses to AZD1222 COVID-19 vaccine. Germline V CDR1 and CDR2: LNHDA, SQIVND (reference sequence). The CDR3 has 14 amino acids. Germline trimming cut 8 bases from V and 5 bases from J; bases unmatched to any gene: 9. This table comes from immunoSEQ multiplex PCR, and its TCRdb copy is limited to in-frame clones, with some not included. Of 95,000 or so clones in the sample, around nine tenths were seen once. The chain has TRBV19 and TRBJ1-1; 9 bases align to TRBD1. Specimen: peripheral blood, collected on day 0 of AZD1222 vaccination. The sequence came from an adult in good health. CDR3 coding DNA: TGTGCCAGTTCGACCGGGACAGGGAAGACTGAAGCTTTCTTT. Protein product: CASSTGTGKTEAFF.